This paragraph covers one TCR beta chain sequence. The data belong to a study of T-cell memory formation after mild COVID-19. Constant-segment primers were used for 5'RACE, and the resulting TCR alpha and TCR beta cDNA libraries carried sample barcodes and UMIs. Via MiXCR, TCRdb re-called the 5' RACE reads, giving one row per CDR3 protein. Here the sample spans about 320,000 distinct CDR3 sequences, 14% being singletons. Germline lookup yields CDR1 MDHEN and CDR2 SYDVKM. This CDR3 has 13 residues. V was clipped by 7 bases and J by 4 bases; unmatched bases: 4. The TCR originated in a man between 18 and 29 years old who had mild COVID-19 (a few samples of this study predate the infection). Cell type and time point are not known. The rearrangement links TRBV28 to TRBJ2-1, with 7 nucleotides matching TRBD1. Source material: PBMCs or a T cell subset sorted from them (not recorded which). In DNA, the CDR3 is TGTGCCAGCAAGCTACAGGGGTACAATGAGCAGTTCTTC. The encoded protein is CASKLQGYNEQFF.